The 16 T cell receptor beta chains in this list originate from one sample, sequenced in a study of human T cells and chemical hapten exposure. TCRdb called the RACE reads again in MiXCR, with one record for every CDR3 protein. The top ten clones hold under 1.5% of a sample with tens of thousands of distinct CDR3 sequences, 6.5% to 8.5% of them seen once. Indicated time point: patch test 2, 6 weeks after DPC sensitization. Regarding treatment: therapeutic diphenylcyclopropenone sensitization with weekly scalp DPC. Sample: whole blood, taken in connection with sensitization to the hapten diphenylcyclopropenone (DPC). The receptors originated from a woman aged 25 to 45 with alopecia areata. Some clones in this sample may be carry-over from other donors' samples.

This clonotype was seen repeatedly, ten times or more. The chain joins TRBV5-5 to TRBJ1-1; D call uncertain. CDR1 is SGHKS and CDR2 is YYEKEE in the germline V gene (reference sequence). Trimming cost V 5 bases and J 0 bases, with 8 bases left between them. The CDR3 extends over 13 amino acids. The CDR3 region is CASRTDLNTEAFF. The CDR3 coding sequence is TGTGCCAGCAGGACGGACCTGAACACTGAAGCTTTCTTT. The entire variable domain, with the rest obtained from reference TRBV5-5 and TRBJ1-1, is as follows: DAGVTQSPTHLIKTRGQQVTLRCSPISGHKSVSWYQQVLGQGPQFIFQYYEKEERGRGNFPDRFSARQFPNYSSELNVNALLLGDSALYLCASRTDLNTEAFFGQGTRLTVV.

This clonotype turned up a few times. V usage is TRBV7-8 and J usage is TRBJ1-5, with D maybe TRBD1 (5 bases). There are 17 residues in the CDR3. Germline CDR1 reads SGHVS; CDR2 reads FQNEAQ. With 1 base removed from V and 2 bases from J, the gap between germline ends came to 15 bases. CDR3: CASSLDGRAGRNQPQHF. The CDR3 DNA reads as TGTGCCAGCAGCTTAGACGGTAGGGCAGGGCGCAATCAGCCCCAGCATTTT. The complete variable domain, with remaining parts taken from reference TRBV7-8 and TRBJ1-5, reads GAGVSQSPRYKVAKRGQDVALRCDPISGHVSLFWYQQALGQGPEFLTYFQNEAQLDKSGLPSDRFFAERPEGSVSTLKIQRTQQEDSAVYLCASSLDGRAGRNQPQHFGDGTRLSIL.

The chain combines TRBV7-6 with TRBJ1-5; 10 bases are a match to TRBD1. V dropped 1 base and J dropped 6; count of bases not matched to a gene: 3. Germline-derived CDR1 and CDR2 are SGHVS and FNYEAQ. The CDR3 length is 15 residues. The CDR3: CASSLETGGGQPQHF. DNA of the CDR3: TGTGCCAGCAGCTTAGAGACAGGGGGCGGTCAGCCCCAGCATTTT.

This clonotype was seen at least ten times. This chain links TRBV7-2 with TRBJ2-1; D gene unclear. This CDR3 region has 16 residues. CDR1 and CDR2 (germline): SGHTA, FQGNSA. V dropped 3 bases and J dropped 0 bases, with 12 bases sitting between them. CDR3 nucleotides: TGTGCCAGCAGCTTTACCAGGCTATCCTCCTACAATGAGCAGTTCTTC. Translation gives CASSFTRLSSYNEQFF. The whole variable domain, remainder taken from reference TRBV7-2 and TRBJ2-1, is GAGVSQSPSNKVTEKGKDVELRCDPISGHTALYWYRQSLGQGLEFLIYFQGNSAPDKSGLPSDRFSAERTGGSVSTLTIQRTQQEDSAVYLCASSFTRLSSYNEQFFGPGTRLTVL.

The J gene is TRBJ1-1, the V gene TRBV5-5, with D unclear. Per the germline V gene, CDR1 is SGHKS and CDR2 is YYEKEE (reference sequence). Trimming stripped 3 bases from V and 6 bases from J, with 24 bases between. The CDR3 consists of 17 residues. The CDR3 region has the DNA TGTGCCAGCAGCTCCCCCGTCACGGGAACCTGGAGAGCTGAAGCTTTCTTT. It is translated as CASSSPVTGTWRAEAFF.

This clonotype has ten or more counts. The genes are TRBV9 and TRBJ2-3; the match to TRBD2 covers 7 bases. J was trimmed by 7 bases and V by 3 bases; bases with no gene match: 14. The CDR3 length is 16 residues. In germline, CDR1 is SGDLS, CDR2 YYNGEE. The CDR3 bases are TGTGCCAGCAGCGGAGGGACTACGACTTTTTCGAATACGCAGTATTTT. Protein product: CASSGGTTTFSNTQYF.

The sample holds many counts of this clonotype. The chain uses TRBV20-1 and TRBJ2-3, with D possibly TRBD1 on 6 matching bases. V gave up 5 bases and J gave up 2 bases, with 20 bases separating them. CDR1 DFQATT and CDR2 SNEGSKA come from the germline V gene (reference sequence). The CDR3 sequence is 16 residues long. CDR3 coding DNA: TGCAGTGCTCACCCAAACAGGGTGGAGAACACAGATACGCAGTATTTT. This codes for CSAHPNRVENTDTQYF.

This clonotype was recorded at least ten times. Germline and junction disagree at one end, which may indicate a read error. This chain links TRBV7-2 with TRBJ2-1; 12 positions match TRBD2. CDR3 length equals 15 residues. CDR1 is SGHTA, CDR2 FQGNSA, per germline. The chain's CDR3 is CASNLPLWTSGVPFF. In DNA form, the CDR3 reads TGTGCCAGCAACTTACCATTATGGACTAGCGGGGTTCCGTTCTTC.

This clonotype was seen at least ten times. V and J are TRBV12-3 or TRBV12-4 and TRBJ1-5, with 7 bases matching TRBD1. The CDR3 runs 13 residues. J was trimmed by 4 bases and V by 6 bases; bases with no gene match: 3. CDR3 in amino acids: CASSRQGNQPQHF. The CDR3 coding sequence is TGTGCCAGCAGCAGACAGGGTAATCAGCCCCAGCATTTT.

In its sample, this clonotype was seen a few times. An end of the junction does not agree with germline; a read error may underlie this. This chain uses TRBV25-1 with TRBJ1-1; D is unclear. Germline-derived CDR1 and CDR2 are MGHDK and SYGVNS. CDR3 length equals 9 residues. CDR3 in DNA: TGTGCCAGCAAGATGTCCCGGGTGTTT. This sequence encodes CASKMSRVF.

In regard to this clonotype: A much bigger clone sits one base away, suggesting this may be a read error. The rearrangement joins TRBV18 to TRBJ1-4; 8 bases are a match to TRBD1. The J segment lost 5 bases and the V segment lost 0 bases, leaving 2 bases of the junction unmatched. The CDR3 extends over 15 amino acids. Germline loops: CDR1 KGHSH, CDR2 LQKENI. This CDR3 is CASSPPGQVNEKLFF. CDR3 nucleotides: TGTGCCAGCTCACCACCGGGACAGGTCAATGAAAAACTGTTTTTT.

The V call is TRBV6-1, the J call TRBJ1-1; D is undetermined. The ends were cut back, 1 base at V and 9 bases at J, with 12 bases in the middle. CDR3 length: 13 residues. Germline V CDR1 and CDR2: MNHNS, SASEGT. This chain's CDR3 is CASSEGVVRQAFF. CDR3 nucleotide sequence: TGTGCCAGCAGTGAAGGGGTCGTTCGACAAGCTTTCTTT.

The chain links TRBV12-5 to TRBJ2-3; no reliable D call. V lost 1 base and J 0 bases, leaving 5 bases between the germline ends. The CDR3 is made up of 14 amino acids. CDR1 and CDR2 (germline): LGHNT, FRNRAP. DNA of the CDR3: TGTGCTAGTGGTTTGGACTCTAGCACAGATACGCAGTATTTT. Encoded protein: CASGLDSSTDTQYF.

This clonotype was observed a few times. This CDR3 is CSAGGTAFNEAFF. The CDR3 DNA reads as TGCAGTGCCGGTGGGACAGCTTTTAATGAAGCTTTCTTT. The chain couples TRBV20-1 to TRBJ1-1; TRBD1 aligns across 7 bases. CDR3 length equals 13 residues. Germline values: CDR1 DFQATT, CDR2 SNEGSKA (reference sequence). V shed 6 bases, J shed 7 bases, and the junction held 11 bases outside the gene matches.

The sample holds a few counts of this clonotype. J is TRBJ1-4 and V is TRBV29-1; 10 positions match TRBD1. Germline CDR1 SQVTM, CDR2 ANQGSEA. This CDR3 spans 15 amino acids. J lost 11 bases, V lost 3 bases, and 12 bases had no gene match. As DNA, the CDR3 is TGCAGCGTTGAGAGCCGGGACAGGGGATACGAGAAACTGTTTTTT. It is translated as CSVESRDRGYEKLFF.

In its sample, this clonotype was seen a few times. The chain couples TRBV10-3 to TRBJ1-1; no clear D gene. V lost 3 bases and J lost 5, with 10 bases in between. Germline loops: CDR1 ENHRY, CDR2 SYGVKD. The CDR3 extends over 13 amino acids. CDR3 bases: TGTGCCATCAGTGATAGGGATGGGACTGAAGCTTTCTTT. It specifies CAISDRDGTEAFF.